This is a list of T cell receptor beta chains from one sample in a study of CD8 T cells in ankylosing spondylitis. TCRdb redid the calling of the 5' RACE reads with MiXCR, one entry per CDR3 protein. The sample yields 100,000 to 150,000 distinct CDR3 sequences, about a sixth seen once. The sequenced sample consisted of blood, either unsorted or a sorted T cell fraction (not recorded which). The receptors shown here come from a male donor with ankylosing spondylitis. Both conserved end residues are part of each CDR3. The order of the fields is V gene, J gene, D gene, clone size, CDR3 DNA, CDR3 protein. A D gene is named only where the DNA matches it firmly. For some rows the clone size is stated as once, few or many, or as a class when expanded; others skip it.

V gene: TRBV6-5; J gene: TRBJ2-1; D gene: TRBD1; clone size: .; CDR3 DNA: TGTGCCAGCAGTTACACAGACAGGGCGGCCAATGAGCAGTTCTTC; CDR3 protein: CASSYTDRAANEQFF
V gene: TRBV6-5; J gene: TRBJ2-7; D gene: .; clone size: .; CDR3 DNA: TGTGCCAGCAGAAACGAAGGTTACGAGCAGTACTTC; CDR3 protein: CASRNEGYEQYF
V gene: TRBV4-1; J gene: TRBJ2-7; D gene: .; clone size: .; CDR3 DNA: TGCGCCAGCAGCGCCGTCGGGCACGAGCAGTACTTC; CDR3 protein: CASSAVGHEQYF
V gene: TRBV4-3; J gene: TRBJ2-1; D gene: TRBD2; clone size: few; CDR3 DNA: TGCGCCAGCAGCCAACAACCCGCCGGACTAGCGGGATTAGTGAATGAGCAGTTCTTC; CDR3 protein: CASSQQPAGLAGLVNEQFF
V gene: TRBV4-2; J gene: TRBJ2-1; D gene: TRBD2; clone size: .; CDR3 DNA: TGTGCCAGCAGCTCATTAGCGGGAGGACTAAGGGAGCAGTTCTTC; CDR3 protein: CASSSLAGGLREQFF
V gene: TRBV7-9; J gene: TRBJ2-7; D gene: .; clone size: few; CDR3 DNA: TGTGCCAGCAGCCCGTCTCACACCAACTACGAGCAGTACTTC; CDR3 protein: CASSPSHTNYEQYF
V gene: TRBV4-1; J gene: TRBJ1-2; D gene: .; clone size: few; CDR3 DNA: TGCGCCAGCAGCCAAGCCGCAGGGGCCGCTAACTATGGCTACACCTTC; CDR3 protein: CASSQAAGAANYGYTF
V gene: TRBV20-1; J gene: TRBJ2-7; D gene: .; clone size: .; CDR3 DNA: TGCAGTGCTAGAGATCTTGTAGGGGGCTACGAGCAGTACTTC; CDR3 protein: CSARDLVGGYEQYF
V gene: TRBV29-1; J gene: TRBJ2-1; D gene: TRBD2; clone size: many; CDR3 DNA: TGCAGCGTTGAAACGTATAGCGGGAGGGAAGGCAATGAGCAGTTCTTC; CDR3 protein: CSVETYSGREGNEQFF
V gene: TRBV7-4; J gene: TRBJ2-1; D gene: .; clone size: .; CDR3 DNA: TGTGCCAGCAGCTTAGGTGGAGGGAGATACAATGAGCAGTTCTTC; CDR3 protein: CASSLGGGRYNEQFF
V gene: TRBV6-5; J gene: TRBJ1-3; D gene: .; clone size: .; CDR3 DNA: TGTGCCAGCAGTTACGGCCCGACAGGTGGAAACACCATATATTTT; CDR3 protein: CASSYGPTGGNTIYF
V gene: TRBV19; J gene: TRBJ2-1; D gene: TRBD2; clone size: few; CDR3 DNA: TGTGCCAGTAGTATAGGACTAGCGGGCTACAATGAGCAGTTCTTC; CDR3 protein: CASSIGLAGYNEQFF
V gene: TRBV5-5; J gene: TRBJ2-7; D gene: .; clone size: .; CDR3 DNA: TGTGCCAGCAGCTTCTCCAGCCCAGGTTACGAGCAGTACTTC; CDR3 protein: CASSFSSPGYEQYF
V gene: TRBV29-1; J gene: TRBJ2-7; D gene: .; clone size: many; CDR3 DNA: TGCAGCGTTGAAGAGTTTGGGGGAACCTACGAGCAGTACTTC; CDR3 protein: CSVEEFGGTYEQYF
V gene: TRBV27; J gene: TRBJ2-1; D gene: TRBD2; clone size: .; CDR3 DNA: TGTGCCAGCAGTTTAGGCCCAGCGGGGAATGAGCAGTTCTTC; CDR3 protein: CASSLGPAGNEQFF
V gene: TRBV29-1; J gene: TRBJ1-2; D gene: TRBD1; clone size: .; CDR3 DNA: TGCAGCGTGGTCTCGACAGGGGATTATGGCTACACCTTC; CDR3 protein: CSVVSTGDYGYTF
V gene: TRBV12-3/TRBV12-4; J gene: TRBJ2-7; D gene: .; clone size: few; CDR3 DNA: TGTGCCAGCAGTTATGGGGACCCCTACGAGCAGTACTTC; CDR3 protein: CASSYGDPYEQYF
V gene: TRBV12-5; J gene: TRBJ2-1; D gene: TRBD2; clone size: .; CDR3 DNA: TGTGCTAGTGGTCTTGGGACTAGCGGGCGGGCGGGGTCCTACAATGAGCAGTTCTTC; CDR3 protein: CASGLGTSGRAGSYNEQFF
V gene: TRBV12-3/TRBV12-4; J gene: TRBJ1-1; D gene: .; clone size: .; CDR3 DNA: TGTGCCAGCAGTTTTGGACGGATGACTGAAGCTTTCTTT; CDR3 protein: CASSFGRMTEAFF
V gene: TRBV27; J gene: TRBJ1-2; D gene: .; clone size: many; CDR3 DNA: TGTGCCAGCAGTTTATATCCGGACTATGGCTACACCTTC; CDR3 protein: CASSLYPDYGYTF
V gene: TRBV9; J gene: TRBJ1-5; D gene: .; clone size: few; CDR3 DNA: TGTGCCAGCAGCTCAGCGGGGACGGTCGGCCAGCCCCAGCATTTT; CDR3 protein: CASSSAGTVGQPQHF
V gene: TRBV30; J gene: TRBJ2-7; D gene: TRBD2; clone size: once; CDR3 DNA: TGTGCCTGGGCGGGACTAGCGGGAGAGAGGGATCTGTACGAGCAGTACTTC; CDR3 protein: CAWAGLAGERDLYEQYF
V gene: TRBV6-2/TRBV6-3; J gene: TRBJ2-1; D gene: TRBD1; clone size: few; CDR3 DNA: TGTGCCAGCAGGCCGGGACAGTCCTACAATGAGCAGTTCTTC; CDR3 protein: CASRPGQSYNEQFF
V gene: TRBV20-1; J gene: TRBJ1-4; D gene: .; clone size: .; CDR3 DNA: TGCAGTGCTAGAGATGAGGATGAAGCAACTAATGAAAAACTGTTTTTT; CDR3 protein: CSARDEDEATNEKLFF
V gene: TRBV4-1; J gene: TRBJ2-5; D gene: .; clone size: few; CDR3 DNA: TGCGCCAGCAGCCAAGATCAGAGGGGGTCGACGACCCAGTACTTC; CDR3 protein: CASSQDQRGSTTQYF
V gene: TRBV4-1; J gene: TRBJ1-1; D gene: .; clone size: few; CDR3 DNA: TGCGCCAGCAGCCTGCGGACGGTAAACACTGAAGCTTTCTTT; CDR3 protein: CASSLRTVNTEAFF
V gene: TRBV27; J gene: TRBJ1-5; D gene: .; clone size: .; CDR3 DNA: TGTGCCAGCAGTTTCTCGGGACGGAATCAGCCCCAGCATTTT; CDR3 protein: CASSFSGRNQPQHF
V gene: TRBV10-3; J gene: TRBJ2-5; D gene: .; clone size: .; CDR3 DNA: TGTGCCATCAGTGAGTCCAGCACCGCCTCTACTCAAGAGACCCAGTACTTC; CDR3 protein: CAISESSTASTQETQYF
V gene: TRBV4-1; J gene: TRBJ2-7; D gene: .; clone size: .; CDR3 DNA: TGCGCCAGCAGCCAAGGGGTTTTCGGCTACGAGCAGTACTTC; CDR3 protein: CASSQGVFGYEQYF
V gene: TRBV7-9; J gene: TRBJ1-1; D gene: .; clone size: .; CDR3 DNA: TGTGCCAGCAGCTTAGGGGGTTCTGAAGCTTTCTTT; CDR3 protein: CASSLGGSEAFF
V gene: TRBV7-9; J gene: TRBJ2-7; D gene: TRBD1; clone size: .; CDR3 DNA: TGTGCCAGCAGCCCCAGGGGACAGCGCTCCTACGAGCAGTACTTC; CDR3 protein: CASSPRGQRSYEQYF
V gene: TRBV20-1; J gene: TRBJ1-4; D gene: TRBD1; clone size: .; CDR3 DNA: TGCAGTGCTAGGCAAAGGGACAGTGAGTGGGGAAAACTGTTTTTT; CDR3 protein: CSARQRDSEWGKLFF
V gene: TRBV11-2; J gene: TRBJ2-7; D gene: TRBD1; clone size: .; CDR3 DNA: TGTGCCAGCAGCCCGACAGGGGAGGTTTCCTCCTACGAGCAGTACTTC; CDR3 protein: CASSPTGEVSSYEQYF
V gene: TRBV4-3; J gene: TRBJ2-7; D gene: .; clone size: many; CDR3 DNA: TGCGCCAGCAGCCAAGATCCTCCGGGAGAATTCGCCGAGCAGTACTTC; CDR3 protein: CASSQDPPGEFAEQYF
V gene: TRBV2; J gene: TRBJ1-1; D gene: .; clone size: .; CDR3 DNA: TGTGCCAGCAGGGGATTGACAGGATCCTTCTACTTTACTGAAGCTTTCTTT; CDR3 protein: CASRGLTGSFYFTEAFF
V gene: TRBV27; J gene: TRBJ2-1; D gene: TRBD2; clone size: few; CDR3 DNA: TGTGCCAGCTTAGGAGGGGCGACTAGCGGGAGGCCGGATAATGAGCAGTTCTTC; CDR3 protein: CASLGGATSGRPDNEQFF
V gene: TRBV29-1; J gene: TRBJ2-7; D gene: TRBD2; clone size: many; CDR3 DNA: TGCAGCGTCCGACTAGCGGGAGGGCCCAGCTCCTACGAGCAGTACTTC; CDR3 protein: CSVRLAGGPSSYEQYF
V gene: TRBV29-1; J gene: TRBJ2-5; D gene: .; clone size: .; CDR3 DNA: TGCAGCGTTGAAGATCTGAAGATTTGGGAGACCCAGTACTTC; CDR3 protein: CSVEDLKIWETQYF
V gene: TRBV7-3; J gene: TRBJ2-7; D gene: TRBD1; clone size: .; CDR3 DNA: TGTGCCAGCAGCCTCGGGACAGGGGGAACATACGAGCAGTACTTC; CDR3 protein: CASSLGTGGTYEQYF
V gene: TRBV5-1; J gene: TRBJ2-2; D gene: TRBD2; clone size: few; CDR3 DNA: TGCGCCAGCAGTCAAAGCGGGAGCAGCACCGGGGAGCTGTTTTTT; CDR3 protein: CASSQSGSSTGELFF
V gene: TRBV27; J gene: TRBJ2-7; D gene: TRBD1; clone size: .; CDR3 DNA: TGTGCCAGCAGTATTACCCAGGGGGAATCCTATGAGCAGTACTTC; CDR3 protein: CASSITQGESYEQYF
V gene: TRBV12-5; J gene: TRBJ2-3; D gene: .; clone size: .; CDR3 DNA: TGTGCTAGTGGCTGGATGGTGGCGGACCGCACAGATACGCAGTATTTT; CDR3 protein: CASGWMVADRTDTQYF
V gene: TRBV4-1; J gene: TRBJ1-5; D gene: .; clone size: few; CDR3 DNA: TGCGCCAGCAGCCGACAGACCAATCAGCCCCAGCATTTT; CDR3 protein: CASSRQTNQPQHF
V gene: TRBV27; J gene: TRBJ1-4; D gene: TRBD1; clone size: .; CDR3 DNA: TGTGCCAGCGCAGGGACAGGGGCGGGCCGTGAAAAACTGTTTTTT; CDR3 protein: CASAGTGAGREKLFF
V gene: TRBV6-1; J gene: TRBJ2-3; D gene: .; clone size: few; CDR3 DNA: TGTGCCAGCAGTGAAGTGGTCAGAGATACGCAGTATTTT; CDR3 protein: CASSEVVRDTQYF
V gene: TRBV9; J gene: TRBJ2-3; D gene: TRBD2; clone size: few; CDR3 DNA: TGTGCCAGCAGCGTATCTGTGGGAGGGACAGATACGCAGTATTTT; CDR3 protein: CASSVSVGGTDTQYF
V gene: TRBV11-1; J gene: TRBJ2-3; D gene: TRBD2; clone size: .; CDR3 DNA: TGTGCCAGCAGCTTTCCCGCCGGGACTAGCGGGAGGAGGTCGACAGATACGCAGTATTTT; CDR3 protein: CASSFPAGTSGRRSTDTQYF
V gene: TRBV24-1; J gene: TRBJ2-5; D gene: .; clone size: .; CDR3 DNA: TGTGCCACCAGTGAGCTCTCAGGGAGGACCCAGTACTTC; CDR3 protein: CATSELSGRTQYF
V gene: TRBV11-2; J gene: TRBJ2-4; D gene: TRBD2; clone size: .; CDR3 DNA: TGTGCCAGCAGCCTGACTAAGCGGGAGATCCTATCCAAAAACATTCAGTACTTC; CDR3 protein: CASSLTKREILSKNIQYF
V gene: TRBV7-6; J gene: TRBJ2-5; D gene: .; clone size: few; CDR3 DNA: TGTGCCAGCAGCTTGGGAACAGGGGGGGCAGAGACCCAGTACTTC; CDR3 protein: CASSLGTGGAETQYF
V gene: TRBV12-3/TRBV12-4; J gene: TRBJ2-1; D gene: .; clone size: few; CDR3 DNA: TGTGCCAGCAGTTTAGGCCTTCACAATGAGCAGTTCTTC; CDR3 protein: CASSLGLHNEQFF
V gene: TRBV29-1; J gene: TRBJ2-5; D gene: .; clone size: .; CDR3 DNA: TGCAGCGTTGAAGGCCGCGCTCAAGAGACCCAGTACTTC; CDR3 protein: CSVEGRAQETQYF
V gene: TRBV29-1; J gene: TRBJ2-7; D gene: .; clone size: .; CDR3 DNA: TGCAGCGTTGTCACCAGTACTTCCTACGAGCAGTACTTC; CDR3 protein: CSVVTSTSYEQYF
V gene: TRBV27; J gene: TRBJ2-1; D gene: TRBD2; clone size: .; CDR3 DNA: TGTGCCAGCAGTTTATTGGGACTAGCGGGAGGCAATGAGCAGTTCTTC; CDR3 protein: CASSLLGLAGGNEQFF
V gene: TRBV7-9; J gene: TRBJ2-7; D gene: .; clone size: .; CDR3 DNA: TGTGCCAGCAGCGGCTCTGCGGACCCTGAGAGAGAGCAGTACTTC; CDR3 protein: CASSGSADPEREQYF
V gene: TRBV28; J gene: TRBJ2-1; D gene: TRBD1; clone size: few; CDR3 DNA: TGTGCCAGCACCCTGACAGGGACGAGCTCCTACAATGAGCAGTTCTTC; CDR3 protein: CASTLTGTSSYNEQFF
V gene: TRBV27; J gene: TRBJ2-7; D gene: TRBD1; clone size: many; CDR3 DNA: TGTGCCAGCAGTCCCCGGACAGGGGGCACCTACGAGCAGTACTTC; CDR3 protein: CASSPRTGGTYEQYF